Listed below are T cell receptor beta chains from one sample, sequenced in a study of blood T cells in healthy people across ages. TCRdb redid the calling of the 5' RACE reads with MiXCR, one entry per CDR3 protein. The repertoire includes over 600,000 distinct CDR3 sequences, roughly three fifths of them detected once, and roughly 24% sits in the top ten. Sequenced sample: blood. The origin of the receptors is a man between 40 and 49 years old in good health. The CDR3 runs from the conserved cysteine through the conserved F or W. D genes are given only for firm matches. Size is omitted from some rows. Given values are once, few, many or a class for expanded clones.

v_gene: TRBV2; abundance: .; j_gene: TRBJ1-1; d_gene: .; CDR3aa: CASSVYLVNLNTEAFF; CDR3nt: TGTGCCAGCAGTGTTTACCTAGTTAATCTGAACACTGAAGCTTTCTTT
v_gene: TRBV24-1; abundance: .; j_gene: TRBJ2-1; d_gene: TRBD2; CDR3aa: CATSAPCGGACEQFF; CDR3nt: TGTGCCACCAGCGCTCCTTGCGGGGGGGCTTGTGAGCAGTTCTTC
v_gene: TRBV6-1; abundance: .; j_gene: TRBJ1-4; d_gene: .; CDR3aa: CASSWGQDNEKLFF; CDR3nt: TGTGCCAGCAGCTGGGGGCAGGATAATGAAAAACTGTTTTTT
v_gene: TRBV7-2; abundance: .; j_gene: TRBJ2-3; d_gene: .; CDR3aa: CASSLLSDTSTDTQYF; CDR3nt: TGTGCCAGCAGCTTATTATCTGACACTAGCACAGATACGCAGTATTTT
v_gene: TRBV11-1; abundance: .; j_gene: TRBJ2-7; d_gene: TRBD1; CDR3aa: CASSLAGDREQYF; CDR3nt: TGTGCCAGCAGCTTAGCGGGGGACAGGGAGCAGTACTTC
v_gene: TRBV28; abundance: few; j_gene: TRBJ2-5; d_gene: .; CDR3aa: CASRQTGASDGQYF; CDR3nt: TGTGCCAGCCGCCAGACGGGGGCTAGTGACGGGCAGTACTTC
v_gene: TRBV4-2; abundance: few; j_gene: TRBJ2-7; d_gene: .; CDR3aa: CASSQVFDEQYF; CDR3nt: TGTGCCAGCAGCCAAGTTTTCGACGAGCAGTACTTC
v_gene: TRBV27; abundance: .; j_gene: TRBJ2-1; d_gene: TRBD2; CDR3aa: CASSLRTSGGASQFF; CDR3nt: TGTGCCAGCAGTTTACGGACTAGCGGGGGGGCCTCTCAGTTCTTC
v_gene: TRBV7-9; abundance: .; j_gene: TRBJ2-3; d_gene: TRBD2; CDR3aa: CATTPGLASPEAVDTQYF; CDR3nt: TGTGCCACCACACCGGGACTAGCGTCACCCGAGGCTGTAGATACGCAGTATTTT
v_gene: TRBV5-1; abundance: .; j_gene: TRBJ2-5; d_gene: .; CDR3aa: CASSLKGTVQYF; CDR3nt: TGCGCCAGCAGCCTTAAGGGGACGGTGCAGTACTTC
v_gene: TRBV27; abundance: .; j_gene: TRBJ1-2; d_gene: TRBD1; CDR3aa: CASRPGGFVGRGYTF; CDR3nt: TGTGCCAGCAGACCAGGGGGCTTTGTCGGTCGGGGCTACACCTTC
v_gene: TRBV29-1; abundance: few; j_gene: TRBJ2-1; d_gene: .; CDR3aa: CSVARASNEQFF; CDR3nt: TGCAGCGTTGCTAGGGCCTCAAATGAGCAGTTCTTC
v_gene: TRBV7-3; abundance: .; j_gene: TRBJ2-7; d_gene: .; CDR3aa: CASSATGRGDEQYF; CDR3nt: TGTGCCAGCAGCGCTACAGGTAGAGGCGACGAGCAGTACTTC
v_gene: TRBV9; abundance: few; j_gene: TRBJ2-1; d_gene: .; CDR3aa: CASSVTSYEQFF; CDR3nt: TGTGCCAGCAGCGTTACTAGTTATGAGCAGTTCTTC
v_gene: TRBV12-3/TRBV12-4; abundance: once; j_gene: TRBJ2-7; d_gene: TRBD2; CDR3aa: CASRERGLAGYEQYF; CDR3nt: TGTGCCAGCAGGGAACGGGGACTAGCGGGATACGAGCAGTACTTC
v_gene: TRBV7-9; abundance: .; j_gene: TRBJ2-7; d_gene: TRBD1; CDR3aa: CASTSDRPSRLSTYEQYF; CDR3nt: TGTGCCAGCACCTCGGACAGGCCGTCTAGACTCTCAACCTACGAGCAGTACTTC
v_gene: TRBV7-8; abundance: .; j_gene: TRBJ2-4; d_gene: TRBD2; CDR3aa: CASSWGLAGGPAAKNIQYF; CDR3nt: TGTGCCAGCAGCTGGGGACTAGCGGGAGGGCCTGCAGCCAAAAACATTCAGTACTTC
v_gene: TRBV20-1; abundance: few; j_gene: TRBJ2-3; d_gene: TRBD2; CDR3aa: CSATLDGGVTDTQYF; CDR3nt: TGCAGTGCTACCCTCGACGGGGGGGTCACAGATACGCAGTATTTT
v_gene: TRBV4-3; abundance: few; j_gene: TRBJ2-7; d_gene: TRBD1; CDR3aa: CASSRSPQGYEQYF; CDR3nt: TGCGCCAGCAGCCGTAGTCCACAGGGGTACGAGCAGTACTTC
v_gene: TRBV20-1; abundance: .; j_gene: TRBJ1-2; d_gene: .; CDR3aa: CSPDSDYGYTF; CDR3nt: TGCAGTCCGGACTCAGACTATGGCTACACCTTC
v_gene: TRBV12-3/TRBV12-4; abundance: .; j_gene: TRBJ2-5; d_gene: .; CDR3aa: CASRGVETQYF; CDR3nt: TGTGCCAGCAGAGGAGTAGAGACCCAGTACTTC
v_gene: TRBV28; abundance: .; j_gene: TRBJ2-3; d_gene: .; CDR3aa: CASSFSSATDTQYF; CDR3nt: TGTGCCAGCAGTTTCTCGTCAGCGACAGATACGCAGTATTTT
v_gene: TRBV24-1; abundance: .; j_gene: TRBJ2-7; d_gene: .; CDR3aa: CATGQSYEQYF; CDR3nt: TGTGCCACCGGACAGTCCTACGAGCAGTACTTC
v_gene: TRBV6-5; abundance: few; j_gene: TRBJ2-7; d_gene: .; CDR3aa: CASSYSMPASYEQYF; CDR3nt: TGTGCCAGCAGTTACTCGATGCCAGCATCCTACGAGCAGTACTTC
v_gene: TRBV6-2/TRBV6-3; abundance: many; j_gene: TRBJ2-4; d_gene: .; CDR3aa: CASRAPQNIQYF; CDR3nt: TGTGCCAGCAGGGCACCCCAAAACATTCAGTACTTC
v_gene: TRBV28; abundance: .; j_gene: TRBJ1-1; d_gene: .; CDR3aa: CASSWVRAIGTEAFF; CDR3nt: TGTGCCAGCAGTTGGGTCCGGGCAATCGGGACTGAAGCTTTCTTT
v_gene: TRBV2; abundance: few; j_gene: TRBJ2-5; d_gene: TRBD2; CDR3aa: CASIDVAGGLRETQYF; CDR3nt: TGTGCCAGCATAGACGTAGCGGGGGGGCTGCGAGAGACCCAGTACTTC
v_gene: TRBV5-8; abundance: .; j_gene: TRBJ2-7; d_gene: TRBD2; CDR3aa: CASSYRLAGVPGEQYF; CDR3nt: TGTGCCAGCAGCTACCGACTAGCGGGGGTCCCGGGTGAGCAGTACTTC
v_gene: TRBV3-1; abundance: .; j_gene: TRBJ2-1; d_gene: TRBD2; CDR3aa: CASSHLGGRHDNEQFF; CDR3nt: TGTGCCAGCAGCCACCTCGGCGGGAGGCATGACAATGAGCAGTTCTTC
v_gene: TRBV7-2; abundance: few; j_gene: TRBJ1-5; d_gene: TRBD1; CDR3aa: CASSFRQGADQPQHF; CDR3nt: TGTGCCAGCAGCTTCAGACAGGGGGCTGATCAGCCCCAGCATTTT
v_gene: TRBV4-3; abundance: .; j_gene: TRBJ1-2; d_gene: TRBD1; CDR3aa: CASSPSDRGNYGYTF; CDR3nt: TGCGCCAGCAGCCCTTCGGACAGGGGGAACTATGGCTACACCTTC
v_gene: TRBV28; abundance: .; j_gene: TRBJ2-7; d_gene: .; CDR3aa: CASSRGGANYEQYF; CDR3nt: TGTGCCAGCAGCCGAGGCGGGGCCAACTACGAGCAGTACTTC
v_gene: TRBV15; abundance: .; j_gene: TRBJ2-5; d_gene: .; CDR3aa: CATSGQSQETQYF; CDR3nt: TGTGCCACCAGCGGACAAAGCCAAGAGACCCAGTACTTC
v_gene: TRBV29-1; abundance: few; j_gene: TRBJ2-3; d_gene: .; CDR3aa: CSVVTTRGPDTQYF; CDR3nt: TGCAGCGTTGTTACGACTAGAGGACCAGATACGCAGTATTTT
v_gene: TRBV5-1; abundance: .; j_gene: TRBJ2-3; d_gene: TRBD2; CDR3aa: CASSASGRALKITDTQYF; CDR3nt: TGCGCCAGCAGCGCAAGCGGGAGGGCCCTCAAGATCACAGATACGCAGTATTTT
v_gene: TRBV20-1; abundance: .; j_gene: TRBJ2-5; d_gene: .; CDR3aa: CSARPRRNREHQETQYF; CDR3nt: TGCAGTGCTAGACCTCGCCGAAATAGGGAGCACCAAGAGACCCAGTACTTC
v_gene: TRBV7-3; abundance: .; j_gene: TRBJ2-5; d_gene: TRBD2; CDR3aa: CASSSTSVGYEQYF; CDR3nt: TGTGCCAGCAGCTCGACTAGCGTGGGCTATGAGCAGTACTTC
v_gene: TRBV29-1; abundance: few; j_gene: TRBJ1-5; d_gene: TRBD1; CDR3aa: CSARTGGGRGQPQHF; CDR3nt: TGCAGCGCGAGAACAGGGGGCGGCCGGGGACAGCCCCAGCATTTT
v_gene: TRBV6-2/TRBV6-3; abundance: .; j_gene: TRBJ2-1; d_gene: TRBD1; CDR3aa: CASSGQGVSYNEQFF; CDR3nt: TGTGCCAGCAGTGGACAGGGGGTTTCCTACAATGAGCAGTTCTTC
v_gene: TRBV6-1; abundance: .; j_gene: TRBJ1-2; d_gene: TRBD1; CDR3aa: CASLLDRAVYGYTF; CDR3nt: TGTGCCAGCCTCTTAGACAGGGCGGTCTATGGCTACACCTTC
v_gene: TRBV6-5; abundance: few; j_gene: TRBJ2-4; d_gene: TRBD1; CDR3aa: CASSYSGQGYLAKNIQYF; CDR3nt: TGTGCCAGCAGTTACTCGGGACAGGGGTATCTAGCCAAAAACATTCAGTACTTC
v_gene: TRBV6-5; abundance: .; j_gene: TRBJ1-1; d_gene: .; CDR3aa: CASSYQRVNTEAFF; CDR3nt: TGTGCCAGCAGTTATCAGAGGGTCAACACTGAAGCTTTCTTT
v_gene: TRBV10-3; abundance: few; j_gene: TRBJ2-3; d_gene: .; CDR3aa: CAISDHPEGDTQYF; CDR3nt: TGTGCCATCAGTGACCACCCCGAGGGGGATACGCAGTATTTT
v_gene: TRBV21-1; abundance: .; j_gene: TRBJ2-1; d_gene: .; CDR3aa: CASSSPPGLAGKWEQFF; CDR3nt: TGTGCCAGCAGCTCACCACCGGGACTAGCGGGGAAGTGGGAGCAGTTCTTC
v_gene: TRBV9; abundance: .; j_gene: TRBJ1-4; d_gene: .; CDR3aa: CASSRDEGYREKLFF; CDR3nt: TGTGCCAGCAGCCGCGATGAAGGGTATCGTGAAAAACTGTTTTTT
v_gene: TRBV18; abundance: .; j_gene: TRBJ2-7; d_gene: .; CDR3aa: CASSPEEGSYEQYF; CDR3nt: TGTGCCAGCTCACCAGAGGAGGGATCCTACGAGCAGTACTTC
v_gene: TRBV3-1; abundance: .; j_gene: TRBJ2-5; d_gene: .; CDR3aa: CASSQRPGRQETQYF; CDR3nt: TGTGCCAGCAGCCAACGCCCGGGACGGCAAGAGACCCAGTACTTC
v_gene: TRBV5-1; abundance: .; j_gene: TRBJ2-3; d_gene: .; CDR3aa: CASSRSERSTQYF; CDR3nt: TGCGCCAGCAGCCGCTCCGAAAGGAGTACGCAGTATTTT
v_gene: TRBV28; abundance: many; j_gene: TRBJ2-6; d_gene: .; CDR3aa: CASSTQDSGANVLTF; CDR3nt: TGTGCCAGCAGTACTCAAGACTCTGGGGCCAACGTCCTGACTTTC
v_gene: TRBV20-1; abundance: .; j_gene: TRBJ2-5; d_gene: TRBD1; CDR3aa: CSAPERDRGSETQYF; CDR3nt: TGCAGTGCCCCCGAGAGGGACAGGGGCTCAGAGACCCAGTACTTC
v_gene: TRBV4-3; abundance: few; j_gene: TRBJ2-7; d_gene: TRBD1; CDR3aa: CASSQRQGPYEQYF; CDR3nt: TGCGCCAGCAGCCAGAGACAGGGCCCCTACGAGCAGTACTTC
v_gene: TRBV12-3/TRBV12-4; abundance: .; j_gene: TRBJ2-1; d_gene: TRBD2; CDR3aa: CASSITSGSRNEQFF; CDR3nt: TGTGCCAGCAGTATTACTAGCGGGAGTAGAAATGAGCAGTTCTTC
v_gene: TRBV12-3/TRBV12-4; abundance: .; j_gene: TRBJ2-7; d_gene: .; CDR3aa: CATTGGGYEQYF; CDR3nt: TGTGCCACCACTGGTGGGGGTTACGAGCAGTACTTC
v_gene: TRBV9; abundance: .; j_gene: TRBJ1-2; d_gene: .; CDR3aa: CASSVDDRGDYGYTF; CDR3nt: TGTGCCAGCAGCGTAGATGATCGGGGAGACTATGGCTACACCTTC
v_gene: TRBV7-3; abundance: .; j_gene: TRBJ2-5; d_gene: TRBD2; CDR3aa: CASSSSGPGETQYF; CDR3nt: TGTGCCAGCAGCTCTAGCGGGCCAGGAGAGACCCAGTACTTC
v_gene: TRBV7-7; abundance: once; j_gene: TRBJ2-5; d_gene: TRBD2; CDR3aa: CASSAASGSNGETQYF; CDR3nt: TGTGCCAGCAGCGCGGCTAGCGGGTCAAATGGTGAGACCCAGTACTTC
v_gene: TRBV4-2; abundance: many; j_gene: TRBJ2-7; d_gene: TRBD2; CDR3aa: CASSHSETSGSSYEQYF; CDR3nt: TGTGCCAGCAGCCATTCGGAGACTAGCGGGAGCTCCTACGAGCAGTACTTC